This is a list of T cell receptor beta chains from one sample in a study of metastatic and nonmetastatic thyroid tumors. MiXCR was used by TCRdb to re-call the PCR reads. The sample lists about 15,000 clones, approximately 23% occurring once. Material: tumor tissue. These receptor sequences come from a female donor with papillary thyroid cancer or a benign thyroid nodule (not recorded which). Some clones in this sample may be carry-over from other donors' samples. Each CDR3 is given with its conserved first and last residue. D genes are given only for firm matches. Where a row states a size, it is once, few, many or the class of an expanded clone; other rows omit it.

v_gene	j_gene	abundance	d_gene	CDR3aa	CDR3nt
TRBV11-2	TRBJ2-3	many	-	CASSLGQADTQYF	TGTGCCAGCAGCTTAGGACAGGCAGATACGCAGTATTTT
TRBV20-1	TRBJ2-3	once	TRBD2	CSARDSLASGDTDTQYF	TGCAGTGCTAGAGATAGTTTGGCTAGCGGAGACACAGATACGCAGTATTTT
TRBV12-5	TRBJ1-5	many	-	CASGLVLGQGSGPQHF	TGTGCTAGTGGTTTGGTACTTGGGCAGGGCTCGGGGCCCCAGCATTTT
TRBV20-1	TRBJ1-1	many	-	CSAGTSRGTEAFF	TGCAGTGCTGGAACCTCGAGGGGCACTGAAGCTTTCTTT
TRBV2	TRBJ2-7	-	-	CASKAVSYEQYF	TGTGCCAGCAAGGCAGTCTCCTACGAGCAGTACTTC
TRBV9	TRBJ2-1	many	TRBD2	CASSPRLAGEVYNEQFF	TGTGCCAGCAGCCCTCGACTAGCGGGAGAGGTATACAATGAGCAGTTCTTC
TRBV3-1	TRBJ1-2	medium-sized	TRBD1	CASSQLQGVYGYTF	TGTGCCAGCAGCCAACTACAGGGGGTGTATGGCTACACCTTC
TRBV6-1	TRBJ1-5	few	-	CASSEIGLNQPQHF	TGTGCCAGCAGTGAAATTGGGTTGAATCAGCCCCAGCATTTT
TRBV30	TRBJ1-1	many	-	CAWGGGSPEAFF	TGTGCCTGGGGGGGGGGGAGCCCTGAAGCTTTCTTT
TRBV11-1	TRBJ2-1	many	-	CASSLIRGALDEQFF	TGTGCCAGCAGCTTAATACGGGGCGCGTTGGATGAGCAGTTCTTC
TRBV6-1	TRBJ2-1	many	TRBD2	CASSEKSSGSDEQFF	TGTGCCAGCAGTGAAAAGTCTAGCGGGAGTGATGAGCAGTTCTTC
TRBV12-3/TRBV12-4	TRBJ2-5	few	-	CASSFPPGQTQYF	TGTGCCAGCAGTTTCCCCCCCGGCCAGACCCAGTACTTC
TRBV11-3	TRBJ2-7	few	TRBD1	CSSILNRGPYEQYF	TGTTCCAGCATCTTAAACAGGGGGCCGTACGAGCAGTACTTC
TRBV24-1	TRBJ2-3	many	TRBD1	CATSDSRTGGIDTQYF	TGTGCCACCAGTGATTCACGGACAGGGGGCATAGATACGCAGTATTTT
TRBV2	TRBJ2-1	-	TRBD2	CASSEAGGRIINEQFF	TGTGCCAGCAGTGAAGCGGGCGGGAGGATAATTAATGAGCAGTTCTTC
TRBV9	TRBJ2-1	many	-	CASSPGGGGTRGEQFF	TGTGCCAGCAGCCCCGGAGGAGGGGGAACCCGCGGGGAGCAGTTCTTC
TRBV20-1	TRBJ2-1	many	-	CSAANYSYNEQFF	TGCAGTGCGGCGAACTATTCCTACAATGAGCAGTTCTTC
TRBV28	TRBJ2-5	medium-sized	TRBD2	CASSLHGGRWGETQYF	TGTGCCAGCAGTTTACATGGCGGGAGATGGGGTGAGACCCAGTACTTC
TRBV7-2	TRBJ1-2	-	-	CASSSYYRDGYTF	TGTGCCAGCAGCTCATATTACAGGGATGGCTACACCTTC
TRBV27	TRBJ2-5	medium-sized	TRBD1	CASSTPTGKETQYF	TGTGCCAGCAGTACCCCGACAGGGAAGGAGACCCAGTACTTC
TRBV19	TRBJ2-1	many	-	CASSIGSIPNEQFF	TGTGCCAGTAGCATCGGTTCCATCCCCAATGAGCAGTTCTTC
TRBV12-3/TRBV12-4	TRBJ2-1	few	-	CASSLGGTLRNEQFF	TGTGCCAGCAGTTTAGGTGGGACTCTCAGGAATGAGCAGTTCTTC
TRBV2	TRBJ2-5	few	-	CAMKGNTQPQETQYF	TGTGCCATGAAAGGGAACACTCAACCCCAAGAGACCCAGTACTTC
TRBV6-2/TRBV6-3	TRBJ2-3	-	-	CASSYSQSTDTQYF	TGTGCCAGCAGTTACTCCCAGAGCACAGATACGCAGTATTTT
TRBV5-6	TRBJ2-1	-	-	CASSLSTPRNEQFF	TGTGCCAGCAGCTTGTCTACGCCCCGCAATGAGCAGTTCTTC
TRBV6-2/TRBV6-3	TRBJ2-7	few	-	CASSYSGQTYEQYF	TGTGCCAGCAGTTACTCAGGACAGACCTACGAGCAGTACTTC
TRBV5-1	TRBJ1-2	-	TRBD1	CASSVTDGTANYGYTF	TGCGCCAGCAGCGTTACTGATGGGACAGCTAACTATGGCTACACCTTC
TRBV7-2	TRBJ2-7	-	-	CASSLPISYEQYF	TGTGCCAGCAGCTTACCTATCTCCTACGAGCAGTACTTC
TRBV6-7	TRBJ2-7	few	-	CASTLDRGYTPTTYEQYF	TGTGCCAGCACCCTAGACAGAGGGTATACCCCTACCACCTACGAGCAGTACTTC
TRBV6-1	TRBJ2-2	-	-	CASSEVGGDFTGELFF	TGTGCCAGCAGTGAGGTCGGGGGTGATTTCACCGGGGAGCTGTTTTTT
TRBV5-1	TRBJ1-4	-	-	CASSPRTATNEKLFF	TGCGCCAGCAGCCCCAGGACAGCAACTAATGAAAAACTGTTTTTT
TRBV5-1	TRBJ1-1	-	-	CASSLAQMNTEAFF	TGCGCCAGCAGCTTGGCACAAATGAACACTGAAGCTTTCTTT
TRBV20-1	TRBJ2-7	once	TRBD2	CSARTSGFTYEQYF	TGCAGTGCCCGGACTAGCGGATTTACCTACGAGCAGTACTTC
TRBV7-2	TRBJ2-1	many	-	CASSLGGARPNNEQFF	TGTGCCAGCAGCTTAGGGGGGGCGCGACCTAACAATGAGCAGTTCTTC
TRBV5-6	TRBJ1-5	many	TRBD1	CASSWGQGNNQPQHF	TGTGCCAGCAGCTGGGGACAGGGGAACAATCAGCCCCAGCATTTT
TRBV11-3	TRBJ2-1	many	TRBD1	CASSRGQAYNEQFF	TGTGCCAGCAGCCGAGGACAGGCCTACAATGAGCAGTTCTTC
TRBV5-1	TRBJ1-4	many	-	CASSPQEGEHEKLFF	TGCGCCAGCAGCCCCCAAGAGGGGGAGCATGAAAAACTGTTTTTT
TRBV6-2/TRBV6-3	TRBJ2-7	-	-	CASSPTWGLGEQYF	TGTGCCAGCAGTCCGACATGGGGCTTGGGTGAGCAGTACTTC